This T cell receptor (beta chain) originates from a study of CD8 T cells in Susac syndrome. RNA was extracted with the RNeasy kit, and a quantity of roughly 0.5 to 1 ug was reverse transcribed using random hexamers. Amplification of the TCR beta CDR3 was carried out by immunoSEQ multiplex PCR, which spanned a total of 54 Vbeta and 13 Jbeta segments. TCRdb re-called the immunoSEQ multiplex PCR reads with MiXCR, one entry per CDR3 protein. The repertoire holds around 150,000 distinct CDR3 sequences, with more than 90% as singletons. The CDR3 totals 13 residues. V lost 8 bases, J lost 2 bases, and 12 bases lay in between.

The chain is built from TRBV12-3 or TRBV12-4 and TRBJ1-1; D might be TRBD1 (5 bases). The sequenced sample consisted of CD4+ T cells from PBMCs. The clonotype originates from a human donor in good health. The CDR3 coding sequence is TGTGCCAGCTGGGGCACAGCCAACACTGAAGCTTTCTTT. Translating gives CASWGTANTEAFF.